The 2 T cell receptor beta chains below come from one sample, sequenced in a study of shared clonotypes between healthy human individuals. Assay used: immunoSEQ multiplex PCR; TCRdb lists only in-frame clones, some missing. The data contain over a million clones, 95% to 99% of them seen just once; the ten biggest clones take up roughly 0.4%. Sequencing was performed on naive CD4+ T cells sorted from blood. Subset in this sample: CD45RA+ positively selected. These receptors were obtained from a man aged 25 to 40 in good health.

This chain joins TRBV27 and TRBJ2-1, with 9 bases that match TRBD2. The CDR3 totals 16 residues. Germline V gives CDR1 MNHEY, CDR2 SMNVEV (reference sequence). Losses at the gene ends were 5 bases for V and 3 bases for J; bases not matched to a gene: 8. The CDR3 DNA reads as TGTGCCAGCAGTACGCGAACTAGCGGGTACTACAATGAGCAGTTCTTC. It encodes CASSTRTSGYYNEQFF.

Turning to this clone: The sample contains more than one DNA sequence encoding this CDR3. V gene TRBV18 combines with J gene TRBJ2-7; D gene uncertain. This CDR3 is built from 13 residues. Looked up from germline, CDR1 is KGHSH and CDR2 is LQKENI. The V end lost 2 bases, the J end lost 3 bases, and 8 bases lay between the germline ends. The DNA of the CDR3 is TGTGCCAGCTCACCATTAAGCCTCTACGAGCAGTACTTC. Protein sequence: CASSPLSLYEQYF.